The T cell receptor (beta chain) under discussion was sequenced for a study of cytomegalovirus exposure and HLA in healthy donors. Trimming at V came to 6 bases and at J to 5 bases, leaving 13 bases not matched to a gene. Germline-derived CDR1 and CDR2 are SGHNT and YYREEE (reference sequence). The CDR3 sequence is 16 residues long. The PCR ran on 60 Vbeta and 13 Jbeta primers. Some clones are missing from TCRdb's copy, which holds only in-frame ones; the method was immunoSEQ multiplex PCR. The repertoire holds roughly 260,000 clones, approximately 84% seen once, with more than 1.5% in the top ten. The V call is TRBV5-4, the J call TRBJ2-2; TRBD2 matches 7 bases. Material: PBMCs. The origin of this receptor is a woman in her thirties or forties in good health and CMV-seropositive. CDR3 amino acids: CASNPSGGGPTGELFF. CDR3 nucleotides: TGTGCCAGCAACCCCTCGGGGGGAGGGCCGACCGGGGAGCTGTTTTTT.